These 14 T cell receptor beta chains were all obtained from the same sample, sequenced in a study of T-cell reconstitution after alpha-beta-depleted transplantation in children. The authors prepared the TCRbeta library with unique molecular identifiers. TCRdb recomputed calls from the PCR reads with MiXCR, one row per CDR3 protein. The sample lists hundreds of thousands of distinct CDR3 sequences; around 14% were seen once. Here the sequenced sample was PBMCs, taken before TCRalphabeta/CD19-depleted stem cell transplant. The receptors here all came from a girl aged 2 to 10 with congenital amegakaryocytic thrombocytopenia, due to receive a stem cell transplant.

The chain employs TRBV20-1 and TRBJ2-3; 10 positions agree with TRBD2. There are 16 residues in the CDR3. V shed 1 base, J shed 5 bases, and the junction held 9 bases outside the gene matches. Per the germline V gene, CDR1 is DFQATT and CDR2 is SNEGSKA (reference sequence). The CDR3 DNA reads TGCAGTGCTAGAGGTAGCACTAGCGGGACGAGAGATACGCAGTATTTT. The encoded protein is CSARGSTSGTRDTQYF.

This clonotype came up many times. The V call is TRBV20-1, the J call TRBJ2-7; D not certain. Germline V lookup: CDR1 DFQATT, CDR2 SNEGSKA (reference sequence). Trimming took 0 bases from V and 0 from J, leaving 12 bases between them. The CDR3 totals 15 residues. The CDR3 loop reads CSARDQVGSSYEQYF. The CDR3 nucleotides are TGCAGTGCTAGAGATCAGGTCGGAAGCTCCTACGAGCAGTACTTC.

CDR3 coding DNA: TGCGCCAGCAGCTTGGATTCTAGCGGTGCCTACGAGCAGTACTTC. Translating it yields CASSLDSSGAYEQYF. The chain has TRBV5-1 and TRBJ2-7, with 7 bases matching TRBD2. The length of the CDR3 is 15 residues. Germline assignment: CDR1 SGHRS and CDR2 YFSETQ. The junction had 5 bases not matched to a gene; V was cut back by 0 bases and J by 2 bases.

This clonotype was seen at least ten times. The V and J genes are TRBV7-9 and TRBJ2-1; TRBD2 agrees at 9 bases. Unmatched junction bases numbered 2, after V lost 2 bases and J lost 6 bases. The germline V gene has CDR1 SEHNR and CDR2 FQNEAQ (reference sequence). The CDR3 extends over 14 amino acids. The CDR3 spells CASSLLAGSNEQFF. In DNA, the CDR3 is TGTGCCAGCAGCTTACTAGCGGGATCCAATGAGCAGTTCTTC.

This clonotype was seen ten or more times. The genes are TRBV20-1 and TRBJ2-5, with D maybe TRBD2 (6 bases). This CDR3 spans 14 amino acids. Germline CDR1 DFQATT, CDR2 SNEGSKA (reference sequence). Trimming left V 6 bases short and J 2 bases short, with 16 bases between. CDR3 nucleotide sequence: TGCAGTGCCCTACCGGGGGACTCTCAAGAGACCCAGTACTTC. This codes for CSALPGDSQETQYF.

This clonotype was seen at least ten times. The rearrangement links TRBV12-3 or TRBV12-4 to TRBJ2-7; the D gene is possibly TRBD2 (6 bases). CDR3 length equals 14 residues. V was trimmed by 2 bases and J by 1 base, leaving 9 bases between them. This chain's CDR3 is CASSLSSVSYEQYF. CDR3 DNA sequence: TGTGCCAGCAGTTTATCTAGCGTATCCTACGAGCAGTACTTC.

CDR3 nucleotides: TGTGCCAGCACTGTTGGCCCTACCAATCAGCCCCAGCATTTT. Translation: CASTVGPTNQPQHF. V is TRBV28 and J is TRBJ1-5; D not certain. V was trimmed by 7 bases and J by 3 bases, leaving 13 bases between them. CDR3 length equals 14 residues. Germline V gene lookup returns CDR1 MDHEN and CDR2 SYDVKM.

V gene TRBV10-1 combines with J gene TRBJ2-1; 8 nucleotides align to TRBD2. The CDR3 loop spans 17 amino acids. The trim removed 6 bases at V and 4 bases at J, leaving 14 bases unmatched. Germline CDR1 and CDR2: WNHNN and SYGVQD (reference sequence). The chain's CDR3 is CASSVGLGVGGYNEQFF. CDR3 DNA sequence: TGCGCCAGCAGCGTGGGACTAGGAGTTGGAGGATACAATGAGCAGTTCTTC.

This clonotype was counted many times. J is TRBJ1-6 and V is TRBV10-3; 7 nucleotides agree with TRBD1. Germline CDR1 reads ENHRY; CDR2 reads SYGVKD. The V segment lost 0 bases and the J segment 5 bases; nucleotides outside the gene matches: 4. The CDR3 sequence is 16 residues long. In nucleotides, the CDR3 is TGTGCCATCAGTGAGTCGGGGGACAGAAATAATTCACCCCTCCACTTT. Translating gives CAISESGDRNNSPLHF.

The DNA of the CDR3 is TGTGCCAGCCTTGGGACAGGGGGCACTGAAGCTTTCTTT. Its protein is CASLGTGGTEAFF. This chain uses TRBV2 with TRBJ1-1; 11 bases agree with TRBD1. After removal of 8 bases from V and 4 bases from J, the junction contained 3 bases not matched to a gene. The CDR3 contains 13 residues. Germline lookup yields CDR1 SNHLY and CDR2 FYNNEI.

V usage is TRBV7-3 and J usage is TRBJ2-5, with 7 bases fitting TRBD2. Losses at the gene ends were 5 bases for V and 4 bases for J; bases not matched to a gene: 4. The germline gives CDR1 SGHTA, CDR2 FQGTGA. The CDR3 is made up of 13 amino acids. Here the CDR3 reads CASSRTRTETQYF. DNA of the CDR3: TGTGCCAGCAGCCGGACTAGGACAGAGACCCAGTACTTC. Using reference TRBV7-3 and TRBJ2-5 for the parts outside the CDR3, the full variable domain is GAGVSQTPSNKVTEKGKYVELRCDPISGHTALYWYRQSLGQGPEFLIYFQGTGAADDSGLPNDRFFAVRPEGSVSTLKIQRTERGDSAVYLCASSRTRTETQYFGPGTRLLVL.

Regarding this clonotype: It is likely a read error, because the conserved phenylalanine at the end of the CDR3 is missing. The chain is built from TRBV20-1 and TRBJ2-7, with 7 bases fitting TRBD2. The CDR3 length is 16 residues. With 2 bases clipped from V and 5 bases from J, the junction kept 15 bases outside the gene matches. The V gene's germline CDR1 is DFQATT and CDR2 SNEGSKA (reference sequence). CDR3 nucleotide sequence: TGCAGTGCTAGACCGCCCCTAGCGGACCTCCCCGACGAGCAGTACTCC. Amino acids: CSARPPLADLPDEQYS.

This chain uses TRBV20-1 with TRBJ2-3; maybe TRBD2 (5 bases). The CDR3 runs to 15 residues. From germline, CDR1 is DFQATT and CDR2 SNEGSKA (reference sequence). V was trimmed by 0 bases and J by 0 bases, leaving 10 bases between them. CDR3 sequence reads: CSARDVRTSTDTQYF. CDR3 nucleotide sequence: TGCAGTGCTAGAGATGTCAGGACTAGCACAGATACGCAGTATTTT.

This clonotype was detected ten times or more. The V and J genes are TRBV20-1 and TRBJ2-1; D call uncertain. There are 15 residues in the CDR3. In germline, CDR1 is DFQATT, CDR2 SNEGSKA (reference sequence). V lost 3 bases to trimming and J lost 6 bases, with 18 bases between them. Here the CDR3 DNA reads TGCAGTGCTAGCCAACAGCAAGTGCAGGCCAATGAGCAGTTCTTC. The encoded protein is CSASQQQVQANEQFF.